The 25 T cell receptor beta chains below were found in one sample sequenced in a study of beta chain features in type 1 diabetes. Expressed TCRB transcripts were sequenced, since all the RNA that had been isolated was reverse transcribed. The method was immunoSEQ multiplex PCR; TCRdb's version includes in-frame clones alone and lacks a portion of them. The repertoire has 390,000 or so clones, about 15% of them found once; the top ten carry approximately 0.038%. The sequencing input was naive CD4+ T cells from blood. The receptors originated from a man younger than 40 in good health.

The chain is built from TRBV12-5 and TRBJ2-2, with D unclear. The V and J ends lost 5 bases and 6 bases respectively, with 10 bases between them. CDR1 and CDR2 from the germline V gene are LGHNT and FRNRAP. This CDR3 comprises 13 residues. The CDR3: CASGPARAGELFF. DNA for the CDR3: TGTGCTAGTGGTCCCGCCCGCGCCGGGGAGCTGTTTTTT.

The J gene is TRBJ1-6, the V gene TRBV7-2; D remains ambiguous. Trimming removed 3 bases from V and 0 bases from J, with 9 bases in between. Germline loops: CDR1 SGHTA, CDR2 FQGNSA. The CDR3 runs 16 residues. The chain's CDR3 is CASSFRRNSYNSPLHF. CDR3 DNA: TGTGCCAGCAGCTTTCGGAGGAACTCCTATAATTCACCCCTCCACTTT.

The rearrangement uses TRBV9 and TRBJ1-3; D is possibly TRBD1 (5 bases). Trimming took off 3 bases at V and 0 bases at J, with 13 bases between the two ends. This CDR3 is 16 amino acids long. Germline assignment: CDR1 SGDLS and CDR2 YYNGEE. The CDR3 DNA sequence: TGTGCCAGCAGCGCTCTGGACACCTACTCTGGAAACACCATATATTTT. Its translation is CASSALDTYSGNTIYF.

The chain employs TRBV7-7 and TRBJ2-3, with TRBD1 as a possible D gene (6 bases). Trimming pared 5 bases from V and 5 bases from J, leaving 11 bases between. From germline, CDR1 is SSHAT and CDR2 FNYEAQ (reference sequence). CDR3 length: 13 amino acids. The CDR3 DNA reads as TGTGCCAGCAGCACAAACAGGGAAGATACGCAGTATTTT. The encoded protein is CASSTNREDTQYF.

This clone appeared a few times. The rearrangement uses TRBV25-1 and TRBJ1-5; possibly TRBD1 for D (5 bases). Trimming pared 6 bases from V and 3 bases from J, leaving 12 bases between. Per germline, CDR1 MGHDK and CDR2 SYGVNS. The CDR3 covers 14 residues. The CDR3 DNA is TGTGCCAGCAGCACAACAGGTTACAATCAGCCCCAGCATTTT. As protein: CASSTTGYNQPQHF. The variable domain in full, completed from reference TRBV25-1 and TRBJ1-5, reads EADIYQTPRYLVIGTGKKITLECSQTMGHDKMYWYQQDPGMELHLIHYSYGVNSTEKGDLSSESTVSRIRTEHFPLTLESARPSHTSQYLCASSTTGYNQPQHFGDGTRLSIL.

The V and J genes are TRBV9 and TRBJ2-3; no clear D gene. CDR3 length equals 14 residues. Germline values: CDR1 SGDLS, CDR2 YYNGEE. V dropped 0 bases and J dropped 3 bases, with 8 bases sitting between them. The CDR3 here is CASSVATGTDTQYF. The CDR3, as DNA: TGTGCCAGCAGCGTAGCTACGGGTACAGATACGCAGTATTTT.

This clone was found a few times. The chain uses TRBV2 and TRBJ2-4; weak D call: TRBD1 (5 bases). The CDR3 covers 14 residues. Trimming shortened V by 7 bases and J by 0 bases, and 10 bases separated the two germline ends. CDR1 and CDR2 from the germline V gene are SNHLY and FYNNEI. CDR3 sequence reads: CASTTVVAKNIQYF. In DNA, the CDR3 is TGTGCCAGCACGACAGTGGTAGCCAAAAACATTCAGTACTTC.

V and J are TRBV28 and TRBJ2-3, with D possibly matching TRBD2 (6 bases). The germline CDR1 and CDR2 sequences are MDHEN and SYDVKM. This CDR3 spans 15 amino acids. The V gene lost 5 bases and the J gene lost 0 bases, with 12 bases spanning the gap. The CDR3 protein is CASSPPGTSTDTQYF. The CDR3 DNA reads as TGTGCCAGCAGTCCCCCCGGGACTAGCACAGATACGCAGTATTTT.

V gene TRBV9 combines with J gene TRBJ2-3; 9 positions match TRBD1. Germline lookup yields CDR1 SGDLS and CDR2 YYNGEE. V shed 4 bases, J shed 2 bases, and the junction held 8 bases outside the gene matches. The CDR3 contains 16 residues. The CDR3 loop is CASSPRGQGFTDTQYF. In DNA form, the CDR3 reads TGTGCCAGCAGCCCCCGGGGACAGGGTTTCACAGATACGCAGTATTTT.

V and J are TRBV9 and TRBJ2-1; a possible D gene is TRBD2 (5 bases). Germline V lookup: CDR1 SGDLS, CDR2 YYNGEE. CDR3 size: 15 residues. The V gene lost 0 bases and the J gene lost 8 bases, with 15 bases spanning the gap. For the CDR3, the DNA is TGTGCCAGCAGCGTAGGAATGAGGGAGTGGGATGAGCAGTTCTTC. It translates to CASSVGMREWDEQFF.

The V and J genes are TRBV5-8 and TRBJ2-7, with 8 nucleotides matching TRBD1. The CDR3 spans 16 residues. V was pared by 4 bases and J by 3 bases, with 12 bases of the junction left unmatched. The germline V gene encodes CDR1 SGHTS and CDR2 YDEGEE. CDR3 region: CASSDYRTGKGYEQYV. The CDR3 nucleotides read TGTGCCAGCAGCGATTATCGGACAGGGAAAGGCTACGAGCAGTACGTC.

CDR3 loop: CASSRDYQRATRSGTDTQYF. The DNA for the CDR3 is TGCGCCAGCAGCCGAGACTATCAGAGGGCTACCCGAAGCGGCACAGATACGCAGTATTTT. The chain combines TRBV4-3 with TRBJ2-3; TRBD2 is a possible D gene (5 bases). V was pared by 4 bases and J by 1 base, with 27 bases between. Looked up from germline, CDR1 is LGHNA and CDR2 is YSLEER. The CDR3 runs to 20 residues.

As to this clone: Other DNA sequences of this sample code for an identical CDR3. The genes are TRBV9 and TRBJ2-1; D may correspond to TRBD1 or TRBD2 (5 bases each). V gave up 0 bases and J gave up 2 bases, with 9 bases separating them. The V gene's germline CDR1 is SGDLS and CDR2 YYNGEE. The CDR3 extends over 15 amino acids. The CDR3 reads CASSVDEGTYNEQFF. The CDR3 coding sequence is TGTGCCAGCAGCGTAGATGAGGGGACCTACAATGAGCAGTTCTTC.

This chain links TRBV12-5 with TRBJ1-1; maybe TRBD1 (5 bases). This CDR3 is built from 13 residues. V lost 6 bases and J 3 bases, leaving 11 bases between the germline ends. Germline CDR1 is LGHNT and CDR2 is FRNRAP. This CDR3 reads CASGLDSYTEAFF. The CDR3 nucleotides are TGTGCTAGTGGCCTTGACAGTTACACTGAAGCTTTCTTT. The variable domain in full, completed from reference TRBV12-5 and TRBJ1-1, reads DARVTQTPRHKVTEMGQEVTMRCQPILGHNTVFWYRQTMMQGLELLAYFRNRAPLDDSGMPKDRFSAEMPDATLATLKIQPSEPRDSAVYFCASGLDSYTEAFFGQGTRLTVV.

This clone was counted a few times. The V gene is TRBV11-2, the J gene TRBJ2-7, with 8 bases lining up with TRBD1. Trimming removed 5 bases from V and 0 bases from J; junction bases left unmatched: 9. Germline CDR1 reads SGHAT; CDR2 reads FQNNGV. CDR3 size: 16 residues. CDR3 sequence reads: CASSPIRGPSSYEQYF. The CDR3 nucleotides read TGTGCCAGCAGCCCAATCAGGGGGCCTAGCTCCTACGAGCAGTACTTC.

This clone was observed a handful of times. V and J are TRBV28 and TRBJ1-5, with 7 nucleotides matching TRBD1. The CDR3 runs 15 residues. The V gene's germline CDR1 is MDHEN and CDR2 SYDVKM. Losses at the gene ends were 4 bases for V and 7 bases for J; bases not matched to a gene: 10. The CDR3 DNA sequence: TGTGCCAGCAGTTACAGAGACAGGGCCGGACAGCCCCAGCATTTT. As protein: CASSYRDRAGQPQHF.

This clone appeared a few times. The chain recombines TRBV10-3 with TRBJ2-7, with 11 bases fitting TRBD1. V gave up 6 bases and J gave up 5 bases; unmatched junction bases: 6. The germline gives CDR1 ENHRY, CDR2 SYGVKD. CDR3 length equals 14 residues. CDR3 in DNA: TGTGCCATCAGGGGGACAGGGGGAACCAACGAGCAGTACTTC. Translation gives CAIRGTGGTNEQYF.

Worth noting for this clone: Different DNA sequences within this sample yield the same CDR3. The V gene is TRBV18, the J gene TRBJ2-3; D assignment may be TRBD1 or TRBD2 (5 bases each). Trimming pared 0 bases from V and 4 bases from J, leaving 5 bases between. This CDR3 comprises 13 residues. Germline CDR1 is KGHSH and CDR2 is LQKENI. The chain's CDR3 is CASSPPGADTQYF. CDR3 sequence (DNA): TGTGCCAGCTCACCACCGGGGGCAGATACGCAGTATTTT.

This chain connects TRBV11-2 to TRBJ2-1; no definite D call. The CDR3 length is 10 residues. Trimming pared 6 bases from V and 4 bases from J, leaving 1 base between. Per germline, CDR1 SGHAT and CDR2 FQNNGV. The CDR3 protein is CASSYNEQFF. The CDR3 DNA reads as TGTGCCAGCAGTTACAATGAGCAGTTCTTC.

The chain employs TRBV15 and TRBJ2-1; 7 nucleotides match TRBD1. Germline V gene data show CDR1 as LNHNV and CDR2 as YYDKDF (reference sequence). This CDR3 has 11 amino acids. V trimming: 10 bases; J trimming: 7 bases; junction bases outside the gene matches: 4. The CDR3 DNA reads TGTGCCATTTTACAGGGGAATGAGCAGTTCTTC. Translated, it gives CAILQGNEQFF.

This clone has only a few counts. The CDR3 DNA reads TGTGCCAGCAGCCGGACAGGGGACGGAAACACCATATATTTT. This translates into CASSRTGDGNTIYF. The chain combines TRBV7-2 with TRBJ1-3; 9 bases align to TRBD1. Germline V gene lookup returns CDR1 SGHTA and CDR2 FQGNSA. The CDR3 has 14 residues. Unmatched junction bases numbered 3, after V lost 5 bases and J lost 4 bases.

This chain links TRBV19 with TRBJ1-5; D is perhaps TRBD1 (5 bases). V lost 3 bases to trimming and J lost 1 base, with 13 bases between them. CDR1 LNHDA and CDR2 SQIVND come from the germline V gene (reference sequence). The CDR3 runs 16 residues. The CDR3: CASSIPPGRSNQPQHF. The CDR3 DNA is TGTGCCAGTAGTATTCCCCCAGGGCGAAGCAATCAGCCCCAGCATTTT.

This clone turned up a few times. CDR3 sequence (DNA): TGTGCCAGCAGCTTATTGGGGACAGGAGAGACCCAGTACTTC. Its translation: CASSLLGTGETQYF. The chain has TRBV7-2 and TRBJ2-5, with 8 bases lining up with TRBD1. The junction had 3 bases not matched to a gene; V was cut back by 2 bases and J by 4 bases. The CDR3 has 14 residues. The germline CDR1 and CDR2 sequences are SGHTA and FQGNSA.

The chain is built from TRBV25-1 and TRBJ2-7; 7 bases line up with TRBD1. CDR3 size: 15 residues. The germline CDR1 and CDR2 sequences are MGHDK and SYGVNS. V shed 4 bases and J 3 bases; nucleotides not matched to a gene: 9. The CDR3: CASSVQPGGNYEQYV. For the CDR3, the DNA is TGTGCCAGCAGTGTACAACCAGGGGGAAACTACGAGCAGTACGTC.

The rearrangement links TRBV9 to TRBJ2-1; D ambiguous. Looked up from germline, CDR1 is SGDLS and CDR2 is YYNGEE. The CDR3 loop spans 14 amino acids. With 0 bases removed from V and 9 bases from J, the gap between germline ends came to 13 bases. The CDR3 spells CASSVGQVVGEQFF. In nucleotides, the CDR3 is TGTGCCAGCAGCGTAGGGCAGGTCGTGGGTGAGCAGTTCTTC.